These 2 T cell receptor beta chains were sequenced from one sample in a study of OX40 agonist ivuxolimab in advanced cancers. Clones were sequenced by immunoSEQ multiplex PCR, and TCRdb holds only the in-frame ones, with some missing. The sample includes about 74,000 clones, 84% of them seen just once. The source material was CD4+ or CD8+ T cells sorted from blood, sampled in a trial of the OX40 agonist ivuxolimab. These receptors were obtained from an adult with an advanced solid tumor such as melanoma, head and neck, liver or kidney cancer.

J is TRBJ2-7 and V is TRBV23-1, with 10 bases identical to TRBD1. TRBV23-1 is annotated as an ORF whose role is uncertain. The length of the CDR3 is 15 residues. The junction had 5 bases not matched to a gene; V was cut back by 4 bases and J by 2 bases. CDR3 in DNA: TGCGCCAGCAGTCGTTGGGACAGGGGAGCCTACGAGCAGTACTTC. Translation gives CASSRWDRGAYEQYF.

In DNA, the CDR3 is TGTGCCAGCAGCTTAGTCGGGGGCTCAGGGACCGGGGAGCTGTTTTTT. Protein product: CASSLVGGSGTGELFF. The chain uses TRBV11-2 and TRBJ2-2; D is possibly TRBD1 or TRBD2 (6 bases each). The germline V gene has CDR1 SGHAT and CDR2 FQNNGV. The V gene lost 1 base and the J gene lost 5 bases, with 14 bases spanning the gap. The CDR3 totals 16 residues.